This TCR beta chain was identified during a study of T cell responses to AZD1222 COVID-19 vaccine. Broader study findings: Nearly half of unique spike-specific TCRs reportedly avoided B.1.351 and B.1.1.7 mutated regions. Clonal diversity was possibly underestimated, and the donors were mostly white British, with more females. Spike-specific TCR repertoires showed rising breadth and depth after two AZD1222 doses. Vaccine-associated CD4 TCRs spanned spike, dominant at 160-218 and 743-854.

The CDR3 totals 16 residues. CDR1 and CDR2 (germline): MNHEY, SVGEGT. The junction had 7 bases not matched to a gene; V was cut back by 5 bases and J by 1 base. Libraries were prepared by immunoSEQ multiplex PCR; TCRdb keeps only in-frame clonotypes and omits some of them. Of some 110,000 clones listed, 86% are singletons. On this clone: The target antigen is unknown.

The gene calls are TRBV6-2 or TRBV6-3 and TRBJ2-3, with TRBD2 matching over 9 bases. This TCR was recovered from an adult who received the AZD1222 COVID-19 vaccine. The specimen comprised peripheral blood, sampled 28 days after the second AZD1222 dose. The CDR3 protein is CASSSPPSGGTDTQYF. The CDR3 nucleotides read TGTGCCAGCAGTAGCCCCCCTAGCGGGGGCACAGATACGCAGTATTTT.